The next 14 T cell receptor beta chains were all read from a single sample in a study of T-cell reconstitution after alpha-beta-depleted transplantation in children. Unique molecular identifiers were incorporated when the TCRbeta library was constructed. TCRdb analysed the PCR reads with MiXCR anew, one entry per CDR3 protein. The sample lists about a million distinct CDR3 sequences, less than 30% occurring once. This material consisted of PBMCs, mostly from graft donor cells, taken 360 days after TCRalphabeta/CD19-depleted stem cell transplant. The source of these receptors is a boy under two years old who had a stem cell transplant for SCID, so the T cells may come from the graft donor.

The chain couples TRBV7-9 to TRBJ1-2; no reliable D call. The germline V gene encodes CDR1 SEHNR and CDR2 FQNEAQ (reference sequence). The CDR3 has 14 amino acids. V was pared by 5 bases and J by 8 bases, with 18 bases between. In DNA form, the CDR3 reads TGTGCCAGCAGCCCCACACACAGCTTTGAGGGCTACACCTTC. Protein product: CASSPTHSFEGYTF.

The gene calls are TRBV27 and TRBJ1-4; weak D call: TRBD1 (5 bases). V lost 4 bases and J lost 7, with 19 bases in between. The CDR3 runs to 16 residues. Germline CDR1 and CDR2: MNHEY and SMNVEV (reference sequence). The CDR3 DNA reads TGTGCCAGCAGTTCCCCGCATGAGGGGTCGGGTGAAAAACTGTTTTTT. Residues: CASSSPHEGSGEKLFF.

This clonotype has ten or more counts. The chain has TRBV24-1 and TRBJ2-1, with D possibly being TRBD2 (6 bases). The CDR3 is made up of 18 amino acids. Trimming removed 0 bases at V and 0 bases at J, with 14 bases between. Germline CDR1 KGHDR, CDR2 SFDVKD. The CDR3 DNA is TGTGCCACCAGTGATTTGTCCGGAGGGAGGAGCTCCTACAATGAGCAGTTCTTC. Translation: CATSDLSGGRSSYNEQFF.

In this sample, this clonotype turned up once. The V gene is TRBV6-5, the J gene TRBJ2-2, with 7 positions matching TRBD1. This CDR3 is built from 17 residues. The junction had 11 bases not matched to a gene; V was cut back by 2 bases and J by 5 bases. In germline, CDR1 is MNHEY, CDR2 SVGAGI. The CDR3 loop reads CASSYRLDRVVTGELFF. DNA of the CDR3: TGTGCCAGCAGTTACCGCCTAGACAGGGTGGTTACCGGGGAGCTGTTTTTT.

V and J are TRBV12-3 or TRBV12-4 and TRBJ2-5; the D call may be TRBD1 or TRBD2 (5 bases each). This CDR3 contains 15 residues. Between the trimmed V and J ends, which lost 4 bases and 5 bases, there was a span of 17 bases. The CDR3 is CASSSRARELETQYF. CDR3 in DNA: TGTGCCAGCAGTTCTCGGGCCAGGGAGCTGGAGACCCAGTACTTC.

This chain uses TRBV11-2 with TRBJ1-5, with TRBD1 as a possible D gene (6 bases). The V end was cut by 5 bases, the J end by 6 bases, with 17 bases between. This CDR3 has 15 residues. Germline-derived CDR1 and CDR2 are SGHAT and FQNNGV. The CDR3 bases are TGTGCCAGCAGCGCTCAGCCAGGGGCGCGTCAGCCCCAGCATTTT. Its translation: CASSAQPGARQPQHF.

The chain couples TRBV20-1 to TRBJ2-2, with 10 bases lining up with TRBD2. This CDR3 has 15 amino acids. Germline CDR1 is DFQATT and CDR2 is SNEGSKA (reference sequence). After removal of 6 bases from V and 6 bases from J, the junction contained 10 bases not matched to a gene. CDR3 DNA: TGCAGTGCATACCCTAGCGGGGGCGCGCCCGGGGAGCTGTTTTTT. It specifies CSAYPSGGAPGELFF.

This clonotype was detected a few times. The J gene is TRBJ1-1, the V gene TRBV12-3 or TRBV12-4, with 7 bases fitting TRBD1. The CDR3 length is 15 residues. The trim removed 4 bases at V and 2 bases at J, leaving 7 bases unmatched. CDR3 residues: CASSSGQVRNTEAFF. As DNA, the CDR3 is TGTGCCAGCAGTTCAGGACAGGTGAGAAACACTGAAGCTTTCTTT.

This sequence joins TRBV29-1 and TRBJ2-7; D remains unclear. CDR1 SQVTM and CDR2 ANQGSEA come from the germline V gene. CDR3 length: 13 residues. Trimming stripped 1 base from V and 0 bases from J, with 7 bases between. The CDR3 nucleotides are TGCAGCGTTGAAGCCGGAGACTCCTACGAGCAGTACTTC. This gives the protein CSVEAGDSYEQYF.

In this sample, this clonotype turned up a few times. The chain uses TRBV27 and TRBJ1-3; D might be TRBD1 (6 bases). The CDR3 runs 15 residues. V was clipped by 3 bases and J by 4 bases, with 13 bases between them. Germline V gene lookup returns CDR1 MNHEY and CDR2 SMNVEV (reference sequence). Here the CDR3 DNA reads TGTGCCAGCAGTTTTAGTAGGGGGACGGGAAACACCATATATTTT. This sequence encodes CASSFSRGTGNTIYF.

This clonotype was detected a few times. This chain links TRBV12-3 or TRBV12-4 with TRBJ1-6; D is perhaps TRBD1 (6 bases). Deletions cut 2 bases from V and 13 bases from J, with 9 bases between. CDR3 length equals 12 residues. CDR3 bases: TGTGCCAGCAGTTTACTGGGGGGCCCCCTCCACTTT. Protein: CASSLLGGPLHF.

The chain carries TRBV2 and TRBJ2-3; D call uncertain. The length of the CDR3 is 14 residues. Germline loops: CDR1 SNHLY, CDR2 FYNNEI. V was pared by 8 bases and J by 4 bases, with 16 bases between. The CDR3 here is CASYKFRRADTQYF. CDR3 nucleotides: TGTGCCAGCTACAAATTCAGACGGGCAGATACGCAGTATTTT. The whole variable domain, remainder taken from reference TRBV2 and TRBJ2-3, is EPEVTQTPSHQVTQMGQEVILRCVPISNHLYFYWYRQILGQKVEFLVSFYNNEISEKSEIFDDQFSVERPDGSNFTLKIRSTKLEDSAMYFCASYKFRRADTQYFGPGTRLTVL.

The rearrangement joins TRBV18 to TRBJ2-1, with 8 positions matching TRBD2. This CDR3 is built from 16 residues. J lost 5 bases, V lost 4 bases, and 10 bases had no gene match. Germline V CDR1 and CDR2: KGHSH, LQKENI. The CDR3 bases are TGTGCCAGCTCACTACTAGCGGCCCGTGCTCACAATGAGCAGTTCTTC. Encoded protein: CASSLLAARAHNEQFF.

This clonotype was seen at least ten times. The genes are TRBV5-1 and TRBJ2-6; D is undetermined. Per germline, CDR1 SGHRS and CDR2 YFSETQ. V was shortened by 0 bases and J by 3 bases, with 13 bases between the two germline ends. The CDR3 sequence is 17 residues long. The CDR3 sequence: CASSLDDTKFGANVLTF. The CDR3 DNA sequence: TGCGCCAGCAGCTTGGATGACACCAAATTTGGGGCCAACGTCCTGACTTTC.